This T cell receptor (beta chain) was identified in a study of T cell changes during pregnancy in multiple sclerosis. This clone was seen once. Trimming took 0 bases from V and 2 from J; bases not matched to a gene: 6. The CDR3 covers 16 residues. In germline, CDR1 is LNHDA, CDR2 SQIVND (reference sequence). Sequencing was performed with immunoSEQ multiplex PCR; in TCRdb, only in-frame clones are kept and a portion is missing. Of roughly 72,000 clones in the sample, about 93% were seen once. The origin of this receptor is a female donor with multiple sclerosis, enrolled in a pregnancy study. Source: CD4+ T cells from peripheral blood mononuclear cells, taken after pregnancy. This sequence joins TRBV19 and TRBJ2-7; 8 nucleotides align to TRBD1. In nucleotides, the CDR3 is TGTGCCAGTAGTATAGACATCGACAGGGGAACCTACGAGCAGTACTTC. As protein: CASSIDIDRGTYEQYF.